A selection of T cell receptor beta chains follows, all from one sample in a study of cytomegalovirus exposure and HLA in healthy donors. Produced via immunoSEQ multiplex PCR; TCRdb's table is partial and in-frame only. The table has 110,000 to 150,000 clones, around 73% seen once. Sequences were obtained from PBMCs. Receptors originate from a female donor in good health and CMV-seronegative. CDR3s include the opening cysteine and the closing phenylalanine or tryptophan. A D gene is named only where the DNA matches it firmly. A clone size is listed for some rows: how often the clone was seen (once, few, many), or a class if it is expanded.

j_gene: TRBJ2-3; d_gene: TRBD2; abundance: few; v_gene: TRBV5-8; CDR3aa: CASSLSSGRGTDTQYF; CDR3nt: TGTGCCAGCAGCCTGTCTAGCGGGAGAGGGACAGATACGCAGTATTTT
j_gene: TRBJ2-3; d_gene: NA; abundance: NA; v_gene: TRBV5-1; CDR3aa: CASQHGAGADTQYF; CDR3nt: TGCGCCAGCCAACATGGGGCAGGTGCAGATACGCAGTATTTT
j_gene: TRBJ2-5; d_gene: TRBD2; abundance: NA; v_gene: TRBV6-4; CDR3aa: CASSDHAGGFRAEFHQETQYF; CDR3nt: TGTGCCAGCAGTGACCACGCGGGGGGTTTTCGTGCAGAGTTTCACCAAGAGACCCAGTACTTC
j_gene: TRBJ2-3; d_gene: TRBD1; abundance: NA; v_gene: TRBV5-6; CDR3aa: CASSLRQGATDTQYF; CDR3nt: TGTGCCAGCAGCTTGAGACAGGGGGCTACAGATACGCAGTATTTT
j_gene: TRBJ2-1; d_gene: NA; abundance: NA; v_gene: TRBV5-1; CDR3aa: CASSYDPGLSSYNEQFF; CDR3nt: TGCGCCAGCAGCTATGATCCGGGACTTAGCTCCTACAATGAGCAGTTCTTC
j_gene: TRBJ1-2; d_gene: TRBD1; abundance: few; v_gene: TRBV4-1; CDR3aa: CASSQEEGASYGYTF; CDR3nt: TGCGCCAGCAGCCAAGAGGAGGGGGCGAGCTATGGCTACACCTTC
j_gene: TRBJ1-5; d_gene: TRBD1; abundance: NA; v_gene: TRBV7-6; CDR3aa: CASSYGQGYQPQHF; CDR3nt: TGTGCCAGCAGCTACGGACAGGGCTATCAGCCCCAGCATTTT
j_gene: TRBJ2-2; d_gene: TRBD2; abundance: NA; v_gene: TRBV5-4; CDR3aa: CASSRTSGGANTGELFF; CDR3nt: TGTGCCAGCAGCCGGACTAGCGGGGGGGCGAACACCGGGGAGCTGTTTTTT
j_gene: TRBJ2-7; d_gene: NA; abundance: NA; v_gene: TRBV5-1; CDR3aa: CASSLSPFTGTSYEQYF; CDR3nt: TGCGCCAGCAGCTTGTCCCCTTTTACAGGGACCAGCTACGAGCAGTACTTC
j_gene: TRBJ2-7; d_gene: TRBD2; abundance: NA; v_gene: TRBV27; CDR3aa: CASSNGGRAPYEQYF; CDR3nt: TGTGCCAGCAGTAATGGCGGGAGGGCCCCCTACGAGCAGTACTTC
j_gene: TRBJ2-1; d_gene: NA; abundance: NA; v_gene: TRBV27; CDR3aa: CASSLSPGHLMNEQFF; CDR3nt: TGTGCCAGCAGTTTATCCCCGGGACATCTTATGAATGAGCAGTTCTTC
j_gene: TRBJ2-5; d_gene: TRBD1; abundance: NA; v_gene: TRBV19; CDR3aa: CASSRQGRQETQYF; CDR3nt: TGTGCCAGTAGCAGACAGGGTCGGCAAGAGACCCAGTACTTC
j_gene: TRBJ1-5; d_gene: NA; abundance: NA; v_gene: TRBV28; CDR3aa: CASNPLGGGRGNQPQHF; CDR3nt: TGTGCCAGCAACCCTCTGGGCGGGGGGCGCGGCAATCAGCCCCAGCATTTT
j_gene: TRBJ2-3; d_gene: NA; abundance: NA; v_gene: TRBV9; CDR3aa: CASSISGGGGSTDTQYF; CDR3nt: TGTGCCAGCAGCATCTCTGGGGGGGGCGGAAGTACAGATACGCAGTATTTT
j_gene: TRBJ1-1; d_gene: NA; abundance: few; v_gene: TRBV2; CDR3aa: CASSVTGAEAFF; CDR3nt: TGTGCCAGCAGTGTGACAGGAGCTGAAGCTTTCTTT
j_gene: TRBJ1-5; d_gene: NA; abundance: NA; v_gene: TRBV19; CDR3aa: CASSIWGRSGFGNQPQHF; CDR3nt: TGTGCCAGTAGTATCTGGGGGAGGTCGGGTTTTGGCAATCAGCCCCAGCATTTT
j_gene: TRBJ2-7; d_gene: NA; abundance: NA; v_gene: TRBV6-5; CDR3aa: CASRKPGYYEQYF; CDR3nt: TGTGCCAGCAGAAAACCAGGGTACTACGAGCAGTACTTC
j_gene: TRBJ2-7; d_gene: TRBD1; abundance: NA; v_gene: TRBV6-1; CDR3aa: CASSKTGAGYEQYF; CDR3nt: TGTGCCAGCAGTAAGACAGGGGCCGGCTACGAGCAGTACTTC
j_gene: TRBJ2-7; d_gene: NA; abundance: NA; v_gene: TRBV18; CDR3aa: CASSPAGPPKPEQYF; CDR3nt: TGTGCCAGCTCACCAGCAGGGCCCCCTAAACCGGAGCAGTACTTC
j_gene: TRBJ2-1; d_gene: NA; abundance: few; v_gene: TRBV19; CDR3aa: CASSSWTKHNEQFF; CDR3nt: TGTGCCAGTAGTAGCTGGACAAAACACAATGAGCAGTTCTTC
j_gene: TRBJ2-7; d_gene: TRBD2; abundance: NA; v_gene: TRBV2; CDR3aa: CASSAGGLTVSYEQYF; CDR3nt: TGTGCCAGCAGCGCGGGAGGACTAACTGTTTCCTACGAGCAGTACTTC
j_gene: TRBJ2-1; d_gene: TRBD2; abundance: NA; v_gene: TRBV19; CDR3aa: CASSNERGAHTEQFF; CDR3nt: TGTGCCAGTAGTAACGAGCGGGGGGCGCATACTGAGCAGTTCTTC
j_gene: TRBJ1-2; d_gene: NA; abundance: NA; v_gene: TRBV6-1; CDR3aa: CASSQGQGRFHGYTF; CDR3nt: TGTGCCAGCAGTCAAGGTCAGGGGCGCTTTCATGGCTACACCTTC
j_gene: TRBJ2-2; d_gene: NA; abundance: NA; v_gene: TRBV5-4; CDR3aa: CASSSDTGELFF; CDR3nt: TGTGCCAGCAGCTCTGACACCGGGGAGCTGTTTTTT
j_gene: TRBJ1-1; d_gene: NA; abundance: NA; v_gene: TRBV6-4; CDR3aa: CASSDSPGVTSPNTEAFF; CDR3nt: TGTGCCAGCAGTGACTCGCCAGGGGTCACCTCCCCCAACACTGAAGCTTTCTTT
j_gene: TRBJ1-1; d_gene: TRBD1; abundance: NA; v_gene: TRBV11-3; CDR3aa: CASRTLGQGALNTEAFF; CDR3nt: TGTGCCAGCCGGACCTTAGGACAGGGGGCCCTAAACACTGAAGCTTTCTTT
j_gene: TRBJ1-4; d_gene: NA; abundance: NA; v_gene: TRBV5-6; CDR3aa: CASSFREFGEQELFF; CDR3nt: TGTGCCAGCAGCTTCAGGGAATTCGGTGAGCAAGAACTGTTTTTT
j_gene: TRBJ2-3; d_gene: TRBD2; abundance: NA; v_gene: TRBV10-3; CDR3aa: CAIRLAGADTDTQYF; CDR3nt: TGTGCCATCAGGCTAGCGGGGGCCGACACAGATACGCAGTATTTT
j_gene: TRBJ2-7; d_gene: NA; abundance: NA; v_gene: TRBV28; CDR3aa: CASTGPASYEQYF; CDR3nt: TGTGCCAGCACGGGTCCGGCTTCCTACGAGCAGTACTTC